This T cell receptor beta chain was documented in a study of shared T cell receptors in the human thymus. Sequencing was performed with immunoSEQ multiplex PCR; in TCRdb, only in-frame clones are kept and a portion is missing. The sample includes about 380,000 clones, 95% of them seen just once. CDR1 and CDR2 (germline): MNHNY, SVGAGI (reference sequence). Germline trimming cut 2 bases from V and 0 bases from J; bases unmatched to any gene: 1. There are 16 residues in the CDR3. The clonotype originates from a human donor. Material for sequencing was thymocytes. The V and J genes are TRBV6-6 and TRBJ2-7; TRBD2 agrees at 13 bases. CDR3 loop: CASSYGTSGVSYEQYF. DNA of the CDR3: TGTGCCAGCAGTTACGGGACTAGCGGGGTCTCCTACGAGCAGTACTTC.